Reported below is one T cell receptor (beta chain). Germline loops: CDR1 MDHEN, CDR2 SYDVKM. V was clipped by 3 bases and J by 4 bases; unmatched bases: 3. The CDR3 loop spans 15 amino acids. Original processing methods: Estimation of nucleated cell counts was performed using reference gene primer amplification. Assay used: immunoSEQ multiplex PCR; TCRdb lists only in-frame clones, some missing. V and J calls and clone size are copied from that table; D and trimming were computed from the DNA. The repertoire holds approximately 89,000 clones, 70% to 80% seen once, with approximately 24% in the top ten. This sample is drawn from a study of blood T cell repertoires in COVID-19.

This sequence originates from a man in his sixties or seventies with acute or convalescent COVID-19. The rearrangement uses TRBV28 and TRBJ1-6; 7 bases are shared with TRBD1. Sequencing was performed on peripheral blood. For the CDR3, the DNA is TGTGCCAGCAGTTTGACAGGGATTTATAATTCACCCCTCCACTTT. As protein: CASSLTGIYNSPLHF.